The clone carrying this T cell receptor (beta chain) has a handful of counts. Its antigen is undetermined. These data come from a study of T cells after posttransplantation cyclophosphamide. Trimming shortened V by 7 bases and J by 4 bases, and 12 bases separated the two germline ends. Germline lookup yields CDR1 SNHLY and CDR2 FYNNEI. There are 13 residues in the CDR3. Study results and limitations: TRB overlap between skin or GI tissue T cells and blood was limited.

Sequencing was performed with immunoSEQ multiplex PCR; in TCRdb, only in-frame clones are kept and a portion is missing. This sample has 30,000 to 50,000 clones, each found more than once. The J gene is TRBJ2-3, the V gene TRBV2; no clear D gene. The sample comprised PBMCs. The clonotype comes from a woman between 50 and 59 years old in good health and a related stem cell transplant donor. The CDR3 coding sequence is TGTGCCAGCAACCCCACTCGAGCAGATACGCAGTATTTT. Protein: CASNPTRADTQYF.